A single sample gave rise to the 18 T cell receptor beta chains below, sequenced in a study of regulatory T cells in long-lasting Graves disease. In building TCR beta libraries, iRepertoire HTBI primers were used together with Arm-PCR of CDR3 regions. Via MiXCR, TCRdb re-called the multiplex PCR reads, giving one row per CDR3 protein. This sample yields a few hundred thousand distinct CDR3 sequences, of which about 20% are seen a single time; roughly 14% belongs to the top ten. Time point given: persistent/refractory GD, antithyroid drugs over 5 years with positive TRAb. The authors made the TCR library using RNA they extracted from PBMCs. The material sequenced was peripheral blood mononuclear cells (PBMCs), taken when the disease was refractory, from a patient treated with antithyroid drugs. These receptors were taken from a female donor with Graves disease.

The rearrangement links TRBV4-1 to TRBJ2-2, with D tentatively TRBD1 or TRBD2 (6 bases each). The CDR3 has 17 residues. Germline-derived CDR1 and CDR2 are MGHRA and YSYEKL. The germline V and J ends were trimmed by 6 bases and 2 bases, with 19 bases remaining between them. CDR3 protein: CASRSLARTDNTGELFF. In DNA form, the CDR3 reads TGCGCCAGCAGATCACTAGCACGGACAGACAACACCGGGGAGCTGTTTTTT.

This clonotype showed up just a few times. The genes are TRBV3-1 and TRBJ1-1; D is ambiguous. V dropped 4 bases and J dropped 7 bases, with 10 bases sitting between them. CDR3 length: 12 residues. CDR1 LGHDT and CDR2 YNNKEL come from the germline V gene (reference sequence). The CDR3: CASSRPQGEAFF. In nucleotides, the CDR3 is TGTGCCAGCAGCCGCCCCCAAGGTGAAGCTTTCTTT.

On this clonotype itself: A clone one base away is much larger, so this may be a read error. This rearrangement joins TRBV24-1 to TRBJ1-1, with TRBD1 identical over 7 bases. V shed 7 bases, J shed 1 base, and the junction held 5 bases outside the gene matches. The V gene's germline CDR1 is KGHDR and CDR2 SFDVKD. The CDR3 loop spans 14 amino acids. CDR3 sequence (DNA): TGTGCCACCAGATCGGGACAGAGGAACACTGAAGCTTTCTTT. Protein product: CATRSGQRNTEAFF.

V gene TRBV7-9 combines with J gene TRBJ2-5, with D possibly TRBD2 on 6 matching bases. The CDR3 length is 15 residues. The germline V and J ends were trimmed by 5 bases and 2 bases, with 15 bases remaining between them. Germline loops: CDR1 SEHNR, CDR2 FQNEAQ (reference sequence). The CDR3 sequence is CASSRTGLAQETQYF. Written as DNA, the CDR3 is TGTGCCAGCAGCCGTACGGGACTGGCACAAGAGACCCAGTACTTC.

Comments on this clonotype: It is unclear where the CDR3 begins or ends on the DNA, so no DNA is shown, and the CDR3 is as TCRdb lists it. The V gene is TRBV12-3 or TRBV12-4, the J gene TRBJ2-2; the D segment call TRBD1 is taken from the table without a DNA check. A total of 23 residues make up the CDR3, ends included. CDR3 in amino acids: CASSWLSQSYEQYFGPGTGELFF.

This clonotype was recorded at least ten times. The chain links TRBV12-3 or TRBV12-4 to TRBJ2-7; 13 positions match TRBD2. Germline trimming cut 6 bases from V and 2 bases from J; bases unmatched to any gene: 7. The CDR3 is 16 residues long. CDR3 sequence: CASSSGTSGITYEQYF. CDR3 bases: TGTGCCAGCAGCTCCGGGACTAGCGGGATTACCTACGAGCAGTACTTC.

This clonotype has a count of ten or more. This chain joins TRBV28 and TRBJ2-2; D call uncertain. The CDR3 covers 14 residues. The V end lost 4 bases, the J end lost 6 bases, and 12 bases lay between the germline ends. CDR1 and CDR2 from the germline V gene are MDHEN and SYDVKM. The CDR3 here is CASSSISGPGELFF. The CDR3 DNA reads TGTGCCAGCAGTTCCATTTCGGGTCCCGGGGAGCTGTTTTTT.

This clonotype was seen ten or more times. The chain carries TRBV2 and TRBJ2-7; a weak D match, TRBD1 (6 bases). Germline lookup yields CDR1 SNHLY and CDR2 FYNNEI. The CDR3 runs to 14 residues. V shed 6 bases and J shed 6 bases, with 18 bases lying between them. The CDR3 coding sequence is TGTGCCAGCAGAGATAGTGTTACAGGGACCGAGCAGTACTTC. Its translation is CASRDSVTGTEQYF.

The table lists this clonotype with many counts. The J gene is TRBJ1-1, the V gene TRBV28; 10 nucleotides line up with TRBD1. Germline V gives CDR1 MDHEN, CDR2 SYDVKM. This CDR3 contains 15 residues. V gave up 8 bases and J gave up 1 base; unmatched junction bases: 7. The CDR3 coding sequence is TGTGCCAGCCCTGACAGGGGGCGCGCGAACACTGAAGCTTTCTTT. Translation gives CASPDRGRANTEAFF. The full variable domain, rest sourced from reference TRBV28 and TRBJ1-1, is DVKVTQSSRYLVKRTGEKVFLECVQDMDHENMFWYRQDPGLGLRLIYFSYDVKMKEKGDIPEGYSVSREKKERFSLILESASTNQTSMYLCASPDRGRANTEAFFGQGTRLTVV.

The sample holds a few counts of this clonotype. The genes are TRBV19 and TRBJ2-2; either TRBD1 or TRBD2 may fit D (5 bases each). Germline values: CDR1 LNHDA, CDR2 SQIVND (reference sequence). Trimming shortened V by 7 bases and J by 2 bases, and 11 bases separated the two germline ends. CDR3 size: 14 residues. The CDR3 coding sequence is TGTGCCAGTACAAGGGGACCCAACACCGGGGAGCTGTTTTTT. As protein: CASTRGPNTGELFF.

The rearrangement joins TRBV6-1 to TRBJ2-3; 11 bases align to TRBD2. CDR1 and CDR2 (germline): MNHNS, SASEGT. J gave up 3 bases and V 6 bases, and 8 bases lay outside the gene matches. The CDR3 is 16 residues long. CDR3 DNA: TGTGCCAGCAGAGGCACTAGCGGGAGAAGGACAGATACGCAGTATTTT. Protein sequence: CASRGTSGRRTDTQYF.

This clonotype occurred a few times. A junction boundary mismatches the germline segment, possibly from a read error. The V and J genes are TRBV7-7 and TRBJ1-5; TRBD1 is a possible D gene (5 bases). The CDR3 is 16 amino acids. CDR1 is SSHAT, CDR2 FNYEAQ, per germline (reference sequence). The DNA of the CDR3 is TGTGCTAGCAGCTTCGGGGGGAACAAGGGCAATCAGCCCCAGCATTTT. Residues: CASSFGGNKGNQPQHF.

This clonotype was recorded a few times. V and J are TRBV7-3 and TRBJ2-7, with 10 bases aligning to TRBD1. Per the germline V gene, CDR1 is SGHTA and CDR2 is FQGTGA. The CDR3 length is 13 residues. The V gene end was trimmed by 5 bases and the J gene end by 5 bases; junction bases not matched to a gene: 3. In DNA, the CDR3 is TGTGCCAGCAGCCCCGACAGGGGGCACGAGCAGTACTTC. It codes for CASSPDRGHEQYF.

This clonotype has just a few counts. Here the CDR3 reads CASSQKVSGGIRRMNTEAFF. In nucleotides, the CDR3 is TGTGCCAGCAGCCAAAAGGTCTCAGGGGGGATTCGCCGCATGAACACTGAAGCTTTCTTT. The chain links TRBV3-1 to TRBJ1-1; TRBD1 matches at 7 bases. The V gene end was trimmed by 2 bases and the J gene end by 0 bases; junction bases not matched to a gene: 18. Germline-derived CDR1 and CDR2 are LGHDT and YNNKEL (reference sequence). The CDR3 consists of 20 residues. Using reference TRBV3-1 and TRBJ1-1 for the parts outside the CDR3, the full variable domain is DTAVSQTPKYLVTQMGNDKSIKCEQNLGHDTMYWYKQDSKKFLKIMFSYNNKELIINETVPNRFSPKSPDKAHLNLHINSLELGDSAVYFCASSQKVSGGIRRMNTEAFFGQGTRLTVV.

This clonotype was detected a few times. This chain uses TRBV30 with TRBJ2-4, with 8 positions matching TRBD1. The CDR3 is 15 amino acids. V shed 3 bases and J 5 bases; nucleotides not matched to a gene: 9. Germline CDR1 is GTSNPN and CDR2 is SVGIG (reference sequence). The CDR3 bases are TGTGCCTGGAGCCGTACTGGGACAGGTCAAAACATTCAGTACTTC. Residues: CAWSRTGTGQNIQYF.

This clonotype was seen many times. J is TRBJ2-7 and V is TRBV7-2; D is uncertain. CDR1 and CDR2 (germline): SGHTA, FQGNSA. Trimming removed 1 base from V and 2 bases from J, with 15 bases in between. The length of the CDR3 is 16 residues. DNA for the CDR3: TGTGCCAGCAGCTTAGGTTCGACGGATCTAACCTACGAGCAGTACTTC. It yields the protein CASSLGSTDLTYEQYF. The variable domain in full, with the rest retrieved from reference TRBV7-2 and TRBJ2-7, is GAGVSQSPSNKVTEKGKDVELRCDPISGHTALYWYRQSLGQGLEFLIYFQGNSAPDKSGLPSDRFSAERTGGSVSTLTIQRTQQEDSAVYLCASSLGSTDLTYEQYFGPGTRLTVT.

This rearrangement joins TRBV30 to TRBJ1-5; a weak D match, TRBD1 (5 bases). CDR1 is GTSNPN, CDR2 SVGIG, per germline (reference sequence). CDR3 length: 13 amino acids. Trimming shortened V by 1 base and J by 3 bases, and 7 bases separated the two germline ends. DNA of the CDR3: TGTGCCTGGAGTGGGGGCCTCAATCAGCCCCAGCATTTT. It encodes CAWSGGLNQPQHF.

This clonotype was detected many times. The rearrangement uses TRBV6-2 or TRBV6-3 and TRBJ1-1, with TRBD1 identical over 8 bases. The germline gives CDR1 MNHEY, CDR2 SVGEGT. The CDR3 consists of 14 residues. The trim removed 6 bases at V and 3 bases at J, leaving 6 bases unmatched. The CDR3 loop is CASSAHRGYTEAFF. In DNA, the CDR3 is TGTGCCAGCAGCGCCCACAGGGGGTACACTGAAGCTTTCTTT.